This TCR beta chain emerged from a study of vaccination effects on CD4 cells after COVID-19. The assay was immunoSEQ multiplex PCR, and TCRdb's table has in-frame clones only and misses some. Of about 39,000 clones in the sample, 82% were seen once. Germline V gene sequence: CDR1 SGHTS, CDR2 YDEGEE. After removal of 2 bases from V and 4 bases from J, the junction contained 8 bases not matched to a gene. The CDR3 extends over 15 amino acids. An approximately 10-day culture period preceded the isolation of CD4+ T cells. Turning to this clone: The target antigen is unknown.

The clonotype was recovered from a human donor who received a COVID-19 vaccine. The starting material was CD4+ T cells from PBMCs cultured without peptide, obtained before COVID-19 vaccination. This sequence joins TRBV5-8 and TRBJ1-2, with TRBD1 matching 7 bases. The CDR3 protein is CASSFDGGGTYGYTF. The DNA for the CDR3 is TGTGCCAGCAGCTTCGATGGAGGGGGCACCTATGGCTACACCTTC.